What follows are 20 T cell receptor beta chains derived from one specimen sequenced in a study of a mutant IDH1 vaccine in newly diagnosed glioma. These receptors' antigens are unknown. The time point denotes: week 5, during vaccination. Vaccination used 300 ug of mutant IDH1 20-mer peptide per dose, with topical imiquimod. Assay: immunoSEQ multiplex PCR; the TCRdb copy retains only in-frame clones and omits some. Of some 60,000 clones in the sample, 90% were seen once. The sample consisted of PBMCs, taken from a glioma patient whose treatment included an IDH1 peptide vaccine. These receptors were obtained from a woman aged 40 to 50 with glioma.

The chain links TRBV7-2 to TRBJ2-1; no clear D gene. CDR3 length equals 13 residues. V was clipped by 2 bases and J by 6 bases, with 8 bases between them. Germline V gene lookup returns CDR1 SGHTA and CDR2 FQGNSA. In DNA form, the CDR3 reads TGTGCCAGCAGCTTAAACCGCTTCAATGAGCAGTTCTTC. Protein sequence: CASSLNRFNEQFF.

CDR3 in DNA: TGTGCCAGCATCCGAGCGGGTTCCTACGAGCAGTACTTC. Its protein product is CASIRAGSYEQYF. The gene calls are TRBV11-2 and TRBJ2-7, with a tentative D call TRBD2 (6 bases). This CDR3 is built from 13 residues. Trimming pared 7 bases from V and 1 base from J, leaving 11 bases between. Germline V gene lookup returns CDR1 SGHAT and CDR2 FQNNGV.

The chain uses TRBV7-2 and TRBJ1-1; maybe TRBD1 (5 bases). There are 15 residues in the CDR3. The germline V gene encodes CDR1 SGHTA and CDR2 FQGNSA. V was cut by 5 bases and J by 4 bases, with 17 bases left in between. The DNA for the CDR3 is TGTGCCAGCAGCCTACAGGAAGGTGTCAGCACTGAAGCTTTCTTT. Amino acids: CASSLQEGVSTEAFF.

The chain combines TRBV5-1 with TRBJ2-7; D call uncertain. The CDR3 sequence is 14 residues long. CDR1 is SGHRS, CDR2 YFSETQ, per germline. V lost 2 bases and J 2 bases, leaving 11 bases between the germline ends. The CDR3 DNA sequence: TGCGCCAGCAGCTTAACGGCAGGCCCCTACGAGCAGTACTTC. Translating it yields CASSLTAGPYEQYF. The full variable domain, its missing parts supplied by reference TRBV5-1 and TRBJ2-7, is KAGVTQTPRYLIKTRGQQVTLSCSPISGHRSVSWYQQTPGQGLQFLFEYFSETQRNKGNFPGRFSGRQFSNSRSEMNVSTLELGDSALYLCASSLTAGPYEQYFGPGTRLTVT.

CDR3 loop: CASSWTPSSYNEQFF. The CDR3 bases are TGCGCCAGCAGCTGGACGCCGAGCTCCTACAATGAGCAGTTCTTC. The rearrangement joins TRBV5-1 to TRBJ2-1; D is unresolved. Germline CDR1 reads SGHRS; CDR2 reads YFSETQ. V was trimmed by 3 bases and J by 0 bases, leaving 10 bases between them. The CDR3 has 15 amino acids.

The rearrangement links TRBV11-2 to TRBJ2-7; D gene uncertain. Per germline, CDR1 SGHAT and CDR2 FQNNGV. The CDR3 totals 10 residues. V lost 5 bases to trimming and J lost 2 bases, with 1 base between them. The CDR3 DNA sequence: TGTGCCAGCAGCCCCTACGAGCAGTACTTC. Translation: CASSPYEQYF.

CDR3 nucleotides: TGCGCCAGCAGAGATGGACAGGGGCGTCAAGAGACCCAGTACTTC. It encodes CASRDGQGRQETQYF. This chain joins TRBV5-1 and TRBJ2-5, with TRBD1 matching 9 bases. The germline V gene encodes CDR1 SGHRS and CDR2 YFSETQ. Losses at the gene ends were 5 bases for V and 2 bases for J; bases not matched to a gene: 7. The CDR3 length is 15 residues.

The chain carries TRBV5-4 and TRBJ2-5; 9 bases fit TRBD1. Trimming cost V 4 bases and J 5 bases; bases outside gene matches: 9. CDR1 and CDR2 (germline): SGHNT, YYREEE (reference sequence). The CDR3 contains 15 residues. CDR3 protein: CASSPYTGGAETQYF. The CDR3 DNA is TGTGCCAGCAGCCCGTATACAGGGGGCGCTGAGACCCAGTACTTC.

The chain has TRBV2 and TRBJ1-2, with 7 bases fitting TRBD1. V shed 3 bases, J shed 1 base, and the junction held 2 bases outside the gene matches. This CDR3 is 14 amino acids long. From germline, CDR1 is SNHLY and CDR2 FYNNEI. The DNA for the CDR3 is TGTGCCAGCAGTGAGAGACAGGGTAACTATGGCTACACCTTC. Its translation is CASSERQGNYGYTF. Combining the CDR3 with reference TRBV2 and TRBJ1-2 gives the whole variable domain EPEVTQTPSHQVTQMGQEVILRCVPISNHLYFYWYRQILGQKVEFLVSFYNNEISEKSEIFDDQFSVERPDGSNFTLKIRSTKLEDSAMYFCASSERQGNYGYTFGSGTRLTVV.

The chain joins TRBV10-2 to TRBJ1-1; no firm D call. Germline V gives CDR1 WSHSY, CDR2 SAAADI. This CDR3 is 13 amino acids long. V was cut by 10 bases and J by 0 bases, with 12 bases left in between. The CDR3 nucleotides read TGCGCCATCCAAACAGAGATGAACACTGAAGCTTTCTTT. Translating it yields CAIQTEMNTEAFF.

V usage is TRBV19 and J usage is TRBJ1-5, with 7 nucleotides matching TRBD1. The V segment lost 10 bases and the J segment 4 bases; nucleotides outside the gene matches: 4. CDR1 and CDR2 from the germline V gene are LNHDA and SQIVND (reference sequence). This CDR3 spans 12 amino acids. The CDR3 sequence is CATQTGNQPQHF. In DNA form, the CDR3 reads TGTGCCACCCAGACAGGGAATCAGCCCCAGCATTTT.

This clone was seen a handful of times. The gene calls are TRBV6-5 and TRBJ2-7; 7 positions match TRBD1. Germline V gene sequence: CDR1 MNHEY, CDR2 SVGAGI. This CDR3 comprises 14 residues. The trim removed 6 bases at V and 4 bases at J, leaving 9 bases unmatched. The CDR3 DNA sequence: TGTGCCAGCAGGCCAGGGGGTACGGTTTACGAGCAGTACTTC. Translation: CASRPGGTVYEQYF.

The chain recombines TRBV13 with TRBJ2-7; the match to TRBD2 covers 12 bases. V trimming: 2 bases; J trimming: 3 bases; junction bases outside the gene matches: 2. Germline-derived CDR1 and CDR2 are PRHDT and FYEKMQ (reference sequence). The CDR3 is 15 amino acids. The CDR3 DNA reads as TGTGCCAGCAGCTTACTACTAGCGGGAGGCTACGAGCAGTACTTC. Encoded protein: CASSLLLAGGYEQYF.

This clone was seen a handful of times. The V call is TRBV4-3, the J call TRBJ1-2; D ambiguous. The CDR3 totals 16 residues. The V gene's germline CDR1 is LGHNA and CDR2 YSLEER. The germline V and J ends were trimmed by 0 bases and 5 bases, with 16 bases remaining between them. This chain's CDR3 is CASSQDLRRDSYGYTF. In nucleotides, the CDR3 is TGCGCCAGCAGCCAAGACCTCCGTCGGGATTCGTATGGCTACACCTTC.

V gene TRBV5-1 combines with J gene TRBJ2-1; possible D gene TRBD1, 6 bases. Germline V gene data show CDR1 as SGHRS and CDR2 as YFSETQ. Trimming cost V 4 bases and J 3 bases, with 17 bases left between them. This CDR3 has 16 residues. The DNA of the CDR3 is TGCGCCAGCAGCCTAGCTTTGGACAGCAACTACAATGAGCAGTTCTTC. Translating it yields CASSLALDSNYNEQFF.

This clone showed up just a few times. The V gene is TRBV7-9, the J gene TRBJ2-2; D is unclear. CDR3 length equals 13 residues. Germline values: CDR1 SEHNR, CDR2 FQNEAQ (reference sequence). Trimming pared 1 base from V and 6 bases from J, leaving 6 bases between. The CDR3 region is CASSLEGPGELFF. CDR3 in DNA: TGTGCCAGCAGCTTAGAGGGCCCCGGGGAGCTGTTTTTT.

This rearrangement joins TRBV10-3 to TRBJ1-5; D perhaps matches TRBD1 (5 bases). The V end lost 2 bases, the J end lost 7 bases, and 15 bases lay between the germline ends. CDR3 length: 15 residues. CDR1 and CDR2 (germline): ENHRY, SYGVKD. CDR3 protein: CAISEEQGTGQPQHF. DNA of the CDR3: TGTGCCATCAGTGAGGAGCAGGGTACCGGGCAGCCCCAGCATTTT.

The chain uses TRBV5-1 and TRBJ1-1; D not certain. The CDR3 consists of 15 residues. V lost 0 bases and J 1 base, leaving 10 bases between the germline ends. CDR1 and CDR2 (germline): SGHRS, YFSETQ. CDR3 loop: CASSLDAPPNTEAFF. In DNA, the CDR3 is TGCGCCAGCAGCTTGGATGCGCCCCCGAACACTGAAGCTTTCTTT.

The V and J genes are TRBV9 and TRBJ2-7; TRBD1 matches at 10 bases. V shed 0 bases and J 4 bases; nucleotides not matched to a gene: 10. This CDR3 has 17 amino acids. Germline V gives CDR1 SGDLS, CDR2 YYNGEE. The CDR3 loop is CASSVAPMDRGVYEQYF. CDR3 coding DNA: TGTGCCAGCAGCGTAGCCCCGATGGACAGGGGGGTATACGAGCAGTACTTC.

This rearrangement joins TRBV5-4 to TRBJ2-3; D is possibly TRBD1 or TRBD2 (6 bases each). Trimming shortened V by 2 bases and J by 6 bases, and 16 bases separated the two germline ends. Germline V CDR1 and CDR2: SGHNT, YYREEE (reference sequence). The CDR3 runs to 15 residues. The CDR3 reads CASSFGGNHRDTQYF. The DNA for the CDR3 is TGTGCCAGCAGCTTCGGGGGCAACCATAGGGATACGCAGTATTTT.